The entry below gives a single T cell receptor (beta chain) sequence along with its context. The method was immunoSEQ multiplex PCR; TCRdb's version includes in-frame clones alone and lacks a portion of them. The data contain about 360,000 clones, roughly 90% of them singletons. This specimen comes from a study of cytomegalovirus exposure and HLA in healthy donors. This CDR3 is 12 amino acids long. CDR1 and CDR2 (germline): ENHRY, SYGVKD. Deletions cut 2 bases from V and 11 bases from J, with 7 bases between. The source of this sequence is a young woman in good health and CMV-seronegative. The rearrangement uses TRBV10-3 and TRBJ1-6; no clear D gene. What was sequenced was PBMCs. The CDR3 loop reads CAISEPTAPLHF. The CDR3 region has the DNA TGTGCCATCAGTGAGCCTACGGCACCCCTCCACTTT.